One TCR beta chain is described in this entry. Its antigen is as yet unknown. Clones were read by immunoSEQ multiplex PCR, and TCRdb kept only the in-frame ones, dropping some. The sample carries more than 15,000 clones, about 92% recorded once. The CDR3 consists of 13 residues. Germline V gene sequence: CDR1 GTSNPN, CDR2 SVGIG (reference sequence). With V trimmed by 8 bases and J by 0 bases, 6 bases remained unmatched. The data were taken from a study of STAT3 mutations in large granular lymphocyte leukemia. Study background: Among longitudinally sequenced T-LGLL patients, roughly half had canonical activating STAT3 mutations detected. More than half of T-LGLL patients received immunosuppressive therapy.

Study-wide results and limits: Some patients had persisting codominant clonotypes that could mask small clones. In T-cell large granular lymphocyte leukemia, about half of patients showed multiple immunodominant subclonotypes.

Sequenced sample: peripheral blood mononuclear cells. The chain has TRBV30 and TRBJ1-1, with TRBD1 matching over 7 bases. This sequence originates from a man aged 55-75 years with T-cell large granular lymphocyte leukemia. Some clones in this sample may be carry-over from other donors' samples. As DNA, the CDR3 is TGTGCCGGGACAGCCGGCCTGAACACTGAAGCTTTCTTT. It yields the protein CAGTAGLNTEAFF.